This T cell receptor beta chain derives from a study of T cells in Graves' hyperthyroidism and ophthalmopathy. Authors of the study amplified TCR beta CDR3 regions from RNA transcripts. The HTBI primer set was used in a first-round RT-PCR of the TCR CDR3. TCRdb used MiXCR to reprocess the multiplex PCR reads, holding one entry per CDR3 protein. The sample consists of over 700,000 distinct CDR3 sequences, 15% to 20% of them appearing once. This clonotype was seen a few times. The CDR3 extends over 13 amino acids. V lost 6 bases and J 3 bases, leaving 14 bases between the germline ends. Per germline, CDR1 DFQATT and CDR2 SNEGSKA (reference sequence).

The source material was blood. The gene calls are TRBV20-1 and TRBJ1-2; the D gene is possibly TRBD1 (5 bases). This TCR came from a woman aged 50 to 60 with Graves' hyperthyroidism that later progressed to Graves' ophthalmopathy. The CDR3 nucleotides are TGCAGTGCCTGGGCCAGGGAGGACTATGGCTACACCTTC. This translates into CSAWAREDYGYTF.